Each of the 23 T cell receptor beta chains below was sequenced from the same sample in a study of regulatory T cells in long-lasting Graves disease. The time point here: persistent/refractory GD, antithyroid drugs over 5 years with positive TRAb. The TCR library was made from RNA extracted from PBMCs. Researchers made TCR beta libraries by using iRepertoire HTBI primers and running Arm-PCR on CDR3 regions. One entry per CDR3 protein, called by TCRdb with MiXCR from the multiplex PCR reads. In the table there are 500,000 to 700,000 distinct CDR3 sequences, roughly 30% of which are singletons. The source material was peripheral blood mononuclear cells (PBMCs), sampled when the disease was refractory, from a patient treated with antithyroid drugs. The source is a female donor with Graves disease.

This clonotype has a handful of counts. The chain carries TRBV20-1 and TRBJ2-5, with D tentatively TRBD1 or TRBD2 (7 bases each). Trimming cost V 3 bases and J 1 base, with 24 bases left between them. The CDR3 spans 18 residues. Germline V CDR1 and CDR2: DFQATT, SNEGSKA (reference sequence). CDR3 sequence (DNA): TGCAGTGCTAGGCTAGCGGCAGGGGGGGGTCTTCTCCAAGAGACCCAGTACTTC. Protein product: CSARLAAGGGLLQETQYF.

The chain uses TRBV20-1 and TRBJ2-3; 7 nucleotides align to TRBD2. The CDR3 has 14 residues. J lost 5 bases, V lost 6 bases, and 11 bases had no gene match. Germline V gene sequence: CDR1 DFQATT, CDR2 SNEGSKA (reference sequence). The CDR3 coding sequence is TGCAGTGCCGGGGTTGAGGGAGGGGTAGATACGCAGTATTTT. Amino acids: CSAGVEGGVDTQYF.

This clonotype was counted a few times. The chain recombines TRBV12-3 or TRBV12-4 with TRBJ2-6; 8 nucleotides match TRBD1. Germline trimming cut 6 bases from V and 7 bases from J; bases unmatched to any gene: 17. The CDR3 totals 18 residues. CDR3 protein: CASRSGTGRFRSANVLTF. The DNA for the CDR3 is TGTGCCAGCAGGTCCGGGACAGGAAGGTTCCGGTCTGCCAACGTCCTGACTTTC.

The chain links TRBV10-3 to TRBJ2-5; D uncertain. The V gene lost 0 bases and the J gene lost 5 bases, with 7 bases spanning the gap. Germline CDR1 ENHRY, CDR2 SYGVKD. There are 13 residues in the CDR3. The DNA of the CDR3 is TGTGCCATCAGTGAGTCAGGTCGGGAGACCCAGTACTTC. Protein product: CAISESGRETQYF.

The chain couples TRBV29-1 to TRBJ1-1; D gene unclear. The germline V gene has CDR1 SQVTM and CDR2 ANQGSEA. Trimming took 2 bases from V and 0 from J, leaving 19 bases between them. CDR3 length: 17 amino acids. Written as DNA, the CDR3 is TGCAGCGTTGAAAGTAGGATAACAGTACCTATGAACACTGAAGCTTTCTTT. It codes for CSVESRITVPMNTEAFF. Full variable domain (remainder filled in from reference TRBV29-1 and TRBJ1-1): SAVISQKPSRDICQRGTSLTIQCQVDSQVTMMFWYRQQPGQSLTLIATANQGSEATYESGFVIDKFPISRPNLTFSTLTVSNMSPEDSSIYLCSVESRITVPMNTEAFFGQGTRLTVV.

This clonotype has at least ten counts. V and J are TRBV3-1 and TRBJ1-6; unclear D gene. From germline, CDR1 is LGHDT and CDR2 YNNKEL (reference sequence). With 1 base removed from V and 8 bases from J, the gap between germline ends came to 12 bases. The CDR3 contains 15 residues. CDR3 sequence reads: CASSQVGSGDSPLHF. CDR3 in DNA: TGTGCCAGCAGCCAAGTCGGGAGCGGGGATTCACCCCTCCACTTT.

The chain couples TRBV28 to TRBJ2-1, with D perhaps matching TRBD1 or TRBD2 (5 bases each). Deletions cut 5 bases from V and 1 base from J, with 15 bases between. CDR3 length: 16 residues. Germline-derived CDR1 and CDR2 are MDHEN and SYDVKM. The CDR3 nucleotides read TGTGCCAGCAGTCCCCTCGGGGCCGCTTCCTACAATGAGCAGTTCTTC. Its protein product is CASSPLGAASYNEQFF.

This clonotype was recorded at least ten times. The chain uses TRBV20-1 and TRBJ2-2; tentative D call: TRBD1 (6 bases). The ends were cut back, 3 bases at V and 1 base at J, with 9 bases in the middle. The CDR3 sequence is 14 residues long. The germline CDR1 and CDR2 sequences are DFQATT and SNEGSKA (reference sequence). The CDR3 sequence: CSASRDKNTGELFF. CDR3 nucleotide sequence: TGCAGTGCTAGCCGGGACAAGAACACCGGGGAGCTGTTTTTT.

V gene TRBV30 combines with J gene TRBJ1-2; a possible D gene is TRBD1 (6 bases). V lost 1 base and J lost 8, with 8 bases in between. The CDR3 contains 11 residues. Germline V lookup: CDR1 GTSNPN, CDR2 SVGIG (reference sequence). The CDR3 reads CAWSDRVGYTF. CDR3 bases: TGTGCCTGGAGTGACAGGGTCGGCTACACCTTC.

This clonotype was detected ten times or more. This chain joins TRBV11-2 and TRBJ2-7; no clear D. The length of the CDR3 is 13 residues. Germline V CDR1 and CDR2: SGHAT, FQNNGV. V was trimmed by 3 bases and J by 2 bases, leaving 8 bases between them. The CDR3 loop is CASSLERTYEQYF. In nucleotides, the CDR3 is TGTGCCAGCAGCTTGGAAAGAACCTACGAGCAGTACTTC.

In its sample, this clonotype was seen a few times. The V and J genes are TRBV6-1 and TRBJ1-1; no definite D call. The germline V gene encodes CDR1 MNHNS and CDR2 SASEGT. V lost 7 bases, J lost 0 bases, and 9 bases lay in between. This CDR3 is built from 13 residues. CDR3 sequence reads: CASTVKVNTEAFF. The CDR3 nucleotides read TGTGCCAGCACTGTGAAGGTGAACACTGAAGCTTTCTTT.

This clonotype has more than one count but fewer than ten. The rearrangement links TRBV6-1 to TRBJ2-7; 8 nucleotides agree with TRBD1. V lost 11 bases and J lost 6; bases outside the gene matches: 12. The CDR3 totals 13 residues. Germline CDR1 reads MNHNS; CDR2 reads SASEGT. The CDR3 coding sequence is TGTGCCTCTGGAGGACAGGGTTTCTCCGAGCAGTACTTC. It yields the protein CASGGQGFSEQYF.

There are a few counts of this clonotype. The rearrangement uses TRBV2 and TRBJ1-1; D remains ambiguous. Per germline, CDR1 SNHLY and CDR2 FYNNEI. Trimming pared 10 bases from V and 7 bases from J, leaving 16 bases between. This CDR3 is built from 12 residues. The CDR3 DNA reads TGTGCCACCATCACACTGGACGGTGAAGCTTTCTTT. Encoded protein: CATITLDGEAFF.

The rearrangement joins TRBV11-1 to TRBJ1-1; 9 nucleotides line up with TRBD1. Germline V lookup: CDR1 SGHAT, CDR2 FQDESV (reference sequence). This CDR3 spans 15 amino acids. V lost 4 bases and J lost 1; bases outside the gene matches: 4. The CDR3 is CASSSNRGQNTEAFF. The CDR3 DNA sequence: TGTGCCAGCAGCTCGAACAGGGGGCAGAACACTGAAGCTTTCTTT.

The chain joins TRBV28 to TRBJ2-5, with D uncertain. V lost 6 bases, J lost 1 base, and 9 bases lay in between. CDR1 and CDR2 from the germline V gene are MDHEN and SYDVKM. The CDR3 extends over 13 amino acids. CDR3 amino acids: CASRLHIQETQYF. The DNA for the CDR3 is TGTGCCAGCAGGCTACATATCCAAGAGACCCAGTACTTC. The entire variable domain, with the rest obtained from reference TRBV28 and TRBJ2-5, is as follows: DVKVTQSSRYLVKRTGEKVFLECVQDMDHENMFWYRQDPGLGLRLIYFSYDVKMKEKGDIPEGYSVSREKKERFSLILESASTNQTSMYLCASRLHIQETQYFGPGTRLLVL.

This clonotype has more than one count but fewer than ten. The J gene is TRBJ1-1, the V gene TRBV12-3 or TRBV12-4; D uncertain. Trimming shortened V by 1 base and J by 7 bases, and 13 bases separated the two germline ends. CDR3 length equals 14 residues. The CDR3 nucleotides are TGTGCCAGCAGTTTAGGGACCCGGAGGCGTGAAGCTTTCTTT. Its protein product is CASSLGTRRREAFF.

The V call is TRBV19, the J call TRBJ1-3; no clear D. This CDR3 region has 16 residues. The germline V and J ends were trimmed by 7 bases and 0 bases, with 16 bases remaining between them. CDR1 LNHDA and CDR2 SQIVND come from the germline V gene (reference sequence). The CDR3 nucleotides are TGTGCCAGTATGGGTGCGTTCACACGCTCTGGAAACACCATATATTTT. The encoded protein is CASMGAFTRSGNTIYF.

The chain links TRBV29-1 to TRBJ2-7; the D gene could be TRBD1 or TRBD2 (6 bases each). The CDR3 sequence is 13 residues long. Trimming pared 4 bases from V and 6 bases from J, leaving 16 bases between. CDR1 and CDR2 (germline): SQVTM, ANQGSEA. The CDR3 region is CSVVGGAVGEQYF. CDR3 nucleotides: TGCAGCGTTGTCGGGGGCGCGGTAGGCGAGCAGTACTTC.

CDR3 protein: CASSSLSGPEGYNEQFF. Written as DNA, the CDR3 is TGTGCCAGCAGTTCCCTGTCGGGGCCCGAGGGGTACAATGAGCAGTTCTTC. J is TRBJ2-5 and V is TRBV12-3 or TRBV12-4; D could derive from TRBD1 or TRBD2 (5 bases each). The J call is in doubt because the DNA end fits TRBJ2-1 better. This CDR3 contains 17 residues.

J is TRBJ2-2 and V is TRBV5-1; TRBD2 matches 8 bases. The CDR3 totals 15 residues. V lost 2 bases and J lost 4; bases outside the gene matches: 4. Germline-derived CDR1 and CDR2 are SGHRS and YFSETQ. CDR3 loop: CASSFSGRGTGELFF. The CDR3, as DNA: TGCGCCAGCAGCTTCAGCGGGAGAGGCACCGGGGAGCTGTTTTTT.

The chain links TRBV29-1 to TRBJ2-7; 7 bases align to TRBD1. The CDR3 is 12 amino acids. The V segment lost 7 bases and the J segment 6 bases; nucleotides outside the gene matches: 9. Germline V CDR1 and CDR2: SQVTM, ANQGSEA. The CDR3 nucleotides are TGCAGCGCTGATGACAGGGTTGGCGAGCAGTACTTC. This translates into CSADDRVGEQYF.

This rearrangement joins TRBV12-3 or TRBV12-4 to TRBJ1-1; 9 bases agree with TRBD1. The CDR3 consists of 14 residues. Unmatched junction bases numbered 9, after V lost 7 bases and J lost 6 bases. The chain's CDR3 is CASNLDRGQPEAFF. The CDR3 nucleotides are TGTGCCAGCAACCTGGACAGGGGCCAGCCTGAAGCTTTCTTT.

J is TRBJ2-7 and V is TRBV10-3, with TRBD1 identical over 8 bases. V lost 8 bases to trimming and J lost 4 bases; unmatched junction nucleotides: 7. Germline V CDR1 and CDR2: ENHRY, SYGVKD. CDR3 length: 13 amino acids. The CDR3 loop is CAIAGGSAYEQYF. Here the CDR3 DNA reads TGTGCCATCGCAGGGGGCTCAGCGTACGAGCAGTACTTC.